Listed below are T cell receptor beta chains from one sample, sequenced in a study of blood T cell repertoires in COVID-19. Clones were sequenced by immunoSEQ multiplex PCR, and TCRdb holds only the in-frame ones, with some missing. The table has over 100,000 clones, roughly 80% seen once. The sequenced sample was peripheral blood. Source of these receptors: a man aged 55-75 years with acute or convalescent COVID-19. CDR3s include the opening cysteine and the closing phenylalanine or tryptophan. A D gene is named only where the DNA matches it firmly. Clone size is given for some rows only: seen once, a few or many times, or a class if the clone is expanded.

J gene	D gene	clone size	V gene	CDR3 protein	CDR3 DNA
TRBJ2-1	NA	NA	TRBV18	CASSLQGNEQFF	TGTGCCAGCTCACTCCAGGGCAATGAGCAGTTCTTC
TRBJ2-3	NA	once	TRBV9	CASSVSAGSDTQYF	TGTGCCAGCAGCGTAAGCGCGGGGTCAGATACGCAGTATTTT
TRBJ2-2	NA	NA	TRBV7-9	CASSFARRTGELFF	TGTGCCAGCAGCTTCGCCCGGAGAACCGGGGAGCTGTTTTTT
TRBJ2-1	NA	NA	TRBV20-1	CSASRWETLDNEQFF	TGCAGTGCTAGTAGGTGGGAGACTCTGGACAATGAGCAGTTCTTC
TRBJ1-1	NA	NA	TRBV3-1/TRBV3-2	CASSQEVGPRGVNTEAFF	TGTGCCAGCAGCCAAGAGGTGGGCCCCCGGGGAGTGAACACTGAAGCTTTCTTT
TRBJ1-1	NA	NA	TRBV10-3	CAISDRGDTEAFF	TGTGCCATCAGTGATCGGGGGGACACTGAAGCTTTCTTT
TRBJ1-1	NA	NA	TRBV9	CASSVTGGTPNTEAFF	TGTGCCAGCAGCGTCACTGGGGGGACCCCCAACACTGAAGCTTTCTTT
TRBJ1-6	TRBD1	NA	TRBV10-3	CAISGTGDYNSPLHF	TGTGCCATCAGTGGAACAGGGGACTATAATTCACCCCTCCACTTT
TRBJ1-5	TRBD1	NA	TRBV2	CASSMTGTQPQHF	TGTGCCAGCAGTATGACAGGGACTCAGCCCCAGCATTTT
TRBJ2-5	TRBD2	NA	TRBV4-1	CASSPRTGGEETQYF	TGCGCCAGCAGTCCAAGGACCGGGGGGGAGGAGACCCAGTACTTC
TRBJ2-7	TRBD2	NA	TRBV29-1	CSFSAGGLSYEQYF	TGCAGCTTCTCGGCGGGAGGCCTCTCCTACGAGCAGTACTTC
TRBJ2-2	TRBD1	NA	TRBV19	CASSIFGRGLNTGELFF	TGTGCCAGTAGTATTTTTGGCAGGGGGCTAAACACCGGGGAGCTGTTTTTT
TRBJ1-6	TRBD1	NA	TRBV5-1	CASSSGQGPDSPLHF	TGCGCCAGCAGCTCCGGACAGGGGCCTGATTCACCCCTCCACTTT
TRBJ2-3	NA	NA	TRBV11-3	CASSLNPGRTDTQYF	TGTGCCAGCAGCTTAAATCCAGGGCGCACAGATACGCAGTATTTT
TRBJ1-1	NA	NA	TRBV9	CASSVEPAGVAFF	TGTGCCAGCAGCGTAGAACCGGCGGGGGTGGCTTTCTTT
TRBJ1-1	TRBD1	NA	TRBV7-2	CASSWTGGGTEAFF	TGTGCCAGCAGCTGGACAGGGGGCGGCACTGAAGCTTTCTTT
TRBJ1-2	NA	NA	TRBV27	CASSSLAGRGYTF	TGTGCCAGCAGTTCCCTGGCGGGTCGTGGCTACACCTTC
TRBJ2-2	NA	NA	TRBV28	CASTTTGTPNTGELFF	TGTGCCAGCACCACAACCGGGACACCGAACACCGGGGAGCTGTTTTTT
TRBJ2-1	TRBD1	few	TRBV2	CASSADRDNEQFF	TGTGCCAGCAGCGCGGACAGGGACAATGAGCAGTTCTTC
TRBJ1-1	NA	NA	TRBV6-1	CASSEYWANTEAFF	TGTGCCAGCAGTGAATACTGGGCGAACACTGAAGCTTTCTTT
TRBJ2-2	TRBD2	once	TRBV28	CASILAGTNTGELFF	TGTGCCAGCATACTAGCGGGAACGAACACCGGGGAGCTGTTTTTT
TRBJ2-1	TRBD2	NA	TRBV20-1	CSASLLAGVVYNEQFF	TGCAGTGCTAGTCTCCTAGCGGGAGTAGTTTACAATGAGCAGTTCTTC
TRBJ2-7	TRBD2	NA	TRBV28	CASSFTRTSSYEQYF	TGTGCCAGCAGTTTTACCCGGACTAGCTCCTACGAGCAGTACTTC
TRBJ2-1	NA	NA	TRBV3-1/TRBV3-2	CASSQDRRGALGQFF	TGTGCCAGCAGCCAAGATCGGCGTGGGGCCCTCGGTCAGTTCTTC
TRBJ2-5	NA	NA	TRBV10-1	CASSGPRGQGETQYF	TGCGCCAGCAGTGGACCCAGGGGCCAAGGGGAGACCCAGTACTTC
TRBJ2-2	TRBD1	NA	TRBV5-1	CASSFGTGGTGELFF	TGCGCCAGCAGCTTCGGGACAGGGGGGACCGGGGAGCTGTTTTTT
TRBJ1-3	NA	NA	TRBV18	CASSPSGDGNTIYF	TGTGCCAGCTCACCTTCAGGGGATGGAAACACCATATATTTT
TRBJ1-5	NA	NA	TRBV9	CASSVEAGGQPQHF	TGTGCCAGCAGCGTAGAGGCGGGCGGTCAGCCCCAGCATTTT
TRBJ2-7	NA	NA	TRBV6-1	CASSEALVGQLYEQYF	TGTGCCAGCAGTGAAGCGCTAGTAGGACAGCTCTACGAGCAGTACTTC
TRBJ2-1	TRBD2	NA	TRBV19	CASSIELAGSEQFF	TGTGCCAGTAGTATAGAGCTAGCGGGAAGTGAGCAGTTCTTC
TRBJ1-1	TRBD1	few	TRBV18	CASSPRTGRRDTEAFF	TGTGCCAGCTCACCACGGACAGGGAGAAGGGACACTGAAGCTTTCTTT
TRBJ2-2	NA	large	TRBV2	CASSEGGGVRNTGELFF	TGTGCCAGCAGTGAAGGTGGCGGGGTGAGGAACACCGGGGAGCTGTTTTTT
TRBJ1-4	NA	NA	TRBV9	CASSVSGGNEKLFF	TGTGCCAGCAGCGTATCTGGAGGTAATGAAAAACTGTTTTTT
TRBJ1-5	TRBD1	NA	TRBV6-2/TRBV6-3	CASSYYFDRVGYSNQPQHF	TGTGCCAGCAGTTACTACTTTGACAGGGTCGGTTATTCTAATCAGCCCCAGCATTTT
TRBJ2-3	NA	NA	TRBV12-2	CASRLAGGWGVADTQYF	TGTGCAAGTCGCTTAGCTGGGGGATGGGGGGTCGCAGATACGCAGTATTTT
TRBJ1-2	TRBD1	NA	TRBV30	CAWSVDRVDGYTF	TGTGCCTGGAGTGTGGACAGGGTGGATGGCTACACCTTC
TRBJ2-5	NA	NA	TRBV19	CASSTTTPRGQTQYF	TGTGCCAGTAGTACCACAACTCCCAGGGGACAGACCCAGTACTTC
TRBJ1-2	NA	once	TRBV24-1	CATSAGVNYGYTF	TGTGCCACCAGTGCCGGAGTTAACTATGGCTACACCTTC
TRBJ2-7	TRBD2	NA	TRBV5-1	CASSLTAGAYEQYF	TGCGCCAGCAGCTTGACAGCGGGAGCGTACGAGCAGTACTTC
TRBJ1-5	NA	NA	TRBV5-1	CASSSGEGGWPQHF	TGCGCCAGCAGCTCTGGGGAGGGCGGCTGGCCCCAGCATTTT
TRBJ1-3	NA	once	TRBV21-1	CASSKVGNPGQGPLNTIYF	TGTGCCAGCAGCAAAGTAGGTAACCCGGGACAGGGGCCCTTGAACACCATATATTTT
TRBJ2-5	TRBD2	NA	TRBV3-1/TRBV3-2	CASSQLAGTETQYF	TGTGCCAGCAGCCAACTAGCGGGAACGGAGACCCAGTACTTC
TRBJ1-5	TRBD1	NA	TRBV28	CASSLSTGESQPQHF	TGTGCCAGCAGTTTATCCACAGGGGAGAGTCAGCCCCAGCATTTT
TRBJ2-5	NA	NA	TRBV7-2	CASSFSRRTQYF	TGTGCCAGCAGCTTCAGTAGGAGAACCCAGTACTTC
TRBJ2-4	TRBD2	NA	TRBV3-1/TRBV3-2	CASSQVTLLANQRNIQYF	TGTGCCAGCAGCCAAGTCACCTTACTAGCGAACCAAAGGAACATTCAGTACTTC
TRBJ1-1	NA	NA	TRBV5-6	CASRGLLNRVAEAFF	TGTGCCAGCAGAGGGCTCCTAAACAGGGTCGCTGAAGCTTTCTTT
TRBJ2-6	NA	few	TRBV7-6	CASSHAGSGANVLTF	TGTGCCAGCAGCCATGCAGGGTCTGGGGCCAACGTCCTGACTTTC
TRBJ1-3	NA	NA	TRBV5-1	CASGTVAGNTIYF	TGCGCCAGCGGTACAGTCGCTGGAAACACCATATATTTT
TRBJ1-2	NA	NA	TRBV7-8	CASTPRGELNYGYTF	TGTGCCAGCACCCCACGGGGGGAGCTTAACTATGGCTACACCTTC
TRBJ2-5	NA	NA	TRBV19	CATGGEGRSAETQYF	TGTGCCACCGGCGGCGAGGGCAGGAGCGCTGAGACCCAGTACTTC
TRBJ1-2	TRBD1	NA	TRBV4-3	CASSQGLGQLDYGYTF	TGCGCCAGCAGCCAAGGCTTGGGACAGCTGGACTATGGCTACACCTTC